This record covers a single TCR beta chain. Its antigen is unknown. The ends were cut back, 3 bases at V and 0 bases at J, with 15 bases in the middle. The CDR3 has 16 amino acids. Germline CDR1 ENHRY, CDR2 SYGVKD. This sample is part of a study of cytomegalovirus exposure and HLA in healthy donors. Across the whole study: The same platform was used for the 100 to 150 validation repertoires as for the 600 to 700 first-cohort repertoires, as reported in a later analysis. Findings of the study overall: The study recorded 150 to 200 TCR beta chains that were cytomegalovirus-associated.

Some clones are missing from TCRdb's copy, which holds only in-frame ones; the method was immunoSEQ multiplex PCR. The table has about 160,000 clones, approximately 86% seen once. This TCR was recovered from a woman aged 18-29 years in good health and CMV-seronegative. This chain uses TRBV10-3 with TRBJ2-7; tentatively, D is TRBD1 (5 bases). Sequenced sample: PBMCs. In DNA, the CDR3 is TGTGCCATCAGTGAAAGGGGCCTAAGGAGCTCCTACGAGCAGTACTTC. It codes for CAISERGLRSSYEQYF.